The source of this TCR beta chain is a study of shared clonotypes between healthy human individuals. Background on the study: Used for every donor were three CD4 naive, three CD4 memory, two CD8 naive and one CD8 memory plate. Study findings and constraints: Shared clonotypes across all four donors exceeded non-shared ones in generation probability.

This CDR3 is 15 amino acids long. From germline, CDR1 is SGHAT and CDR2 FQNNGV. With V trimmed by 8 bases and J by 5 bases, 14 bases remained unmatched. With regard to this clone: Its antigen remains unidentified.

Profiling relied on immunoSEQ multiplex PCR, and the TCRdb table lists in-frame clones only, not all of them. Here the sample spans 780,000 or so clones, 72% being singletons. The gene calls are TRBV11-2 and TRBJ1-2; TRBD1 matches at 7 bases. The material sequenced was memory CD4+ T cells sorted from blood. Subset denoted: CD45RA-negative fraction. The clonotype originates from a woman in her twenties or thirties in good health. Here the CDR3 reads CASAHFRDRIYGYTF. The CDR3 nucleotides are TGTGCCAGCGCCCATTTCCGGGACAGAATTTATGGCTACACCTTC.